Listed here are 11 T cell receptor beta chains from one sample, sequenced in a study of blood T cells in healthy people across ages. Together with a sample-barcoded 5' primer, a J-beta primer mix was included in a second PCR lasting roughly 7 to 11 cycles. TCRdb re-derived calls from the 5' RACE reads in MiXCR, one entry per CDR3 protein. The data contain fewer than 700,000 distinct CDR3 sequences, around two fifths of them singletons. Sequenced input: blood. These receptors were taken from a man at least 80 years old in good health.

There are a few counts of this clonotype. The chain employs TRBV5-1 and TRBJ2-7; 7 bases agree with TRBD2. Germline trimming cut 0 bases from V and 4 bases from J; bases unmatched to any gene: 7. Germline V gives CDR1 SGHRS, CDR2 YFSETQ. The CDR3 is 15 amino acids. The DNA of the CDR3 is TGCGCCAGCAGCTTGGCCGGCGGGAGTGGGTACGAGCAGTACTTC. Amino acid sequence: CASSLAGGSGYEQYF. The full variable domain, in which reference TRBV5-1 and TRBJ2-7 provide the parts outside the CDR3, is KAGVTQTPRYLIKTRGQQVTLSCSPISGHRSVSWYQQTPGQGLQFLFEYFSETQRNKGNFPGRFSGRQFSNSRSEMNVSTLELGDSALYLCASSLAGGSGYEQYFGPGTRLTVT.

V and J are TRBV9 and TRBJ2-7, with D perhaps matching TRBD2 (6 bases). V was shortened by 0 bases and J by 3 bases, with 19 bases between the two germline ends. The CDR3 is made up of 17 amino acids. Germline V gene lookup returns CDR1 SGDLS and CDR2 YYNGEE. Here the CDR3 DNA reads TGTGCCAGCAGCGTAGTGGTAGCGGCCTACAACGGCTACGAGCAGTACTTC. It translates to CASSVVVAAYNGYEQYF.

V usage is TRBV7-2 and J usage is TRBJ2-1; D gene unclear. The CDR3 loop spans 16 amino acids. The germline gives CDR1 SGHTA, CDR2 FQGNSA. V dropped 1 base and J dropped 9 bases, with 19 bases sitting between them. The CDR3 DNA sequence: TGTGCCAGCAGCTTAGTGGCAGCCGTCGAAGGGCGTGAGCAGTTCTTC. Translated: CASSLVAAVEGREQFF.

The CDR3 bases are TGTGCCAGCAGCTACCTACTCAGGGTGGGGGAGCAGTACTTC. Amino acid sequence: CASSYLLRVGEQYF. The J gene is TRBJ2-5, the V gene TRBV7-2, with D tentatively TRBD1 or TRBD2 (5 bases each). This CDR3 is built from 14 residues. Trimming took off 4 bases at V and 11 bases at J, with 20 bases between the two ends. The germline CDR1 and CDR2 sequences are SGHTA and FQGNSA.

This clonotype was seen a few times. This chain links TRBV12-3 or TRBV12-4 with TRBJ2-7; 8 nucleotides align to TRBD2. V was clipped by 4 bases and J by 6 bases; unmatched bases: 8. The CDR3 runs to 14 residues. The CDR3 region is CASSYTREASEQYF. The CDR3 DNA reads TGTGCCAGCAGTTATACGCGGGAGGCTAGCGAGCAGTACTTC.

This clonotype was counted at least ten times. The V and J genes are TRBV6-5 and TRBJ1-2; TRBD1 agrees at 7 bases. Germline V CDR1 and CDR2: MNHEY, SVGAGI. There are 15 residues in the CDR3. J was trimmed by 4 bases and V by 7 bases; bases with no gene match: 12. CDR3 protein: CASTQTGAGGYGYTF. The CDR3 bases are TGTGCCAGCACTCAGACGGGGGCAGGGGGCTATGGCTACACCTTC.

In this sample, this clonotype turned up a few times. The chain couples TRBV20-1 to TRBJ2-1; D is possibly TRBD1 (5 bases). The germline V gene has CDR1 DFQATT and CDR2 SNEGSKA (reference sequence). CDR3 length: 14 amino acids. Between the trimmed V and J ends, which lost 5 bases and 4 bases, there was a span of 15 bases. The CDR3 DNA reads as TGCAGTGCTCCCGGTAGGAACAGGTACAATGAGCAGTTCTTC. Protein: CSAPGRNRYNEQFF.

V gene TRBV6-2 or TRBV6-3 combines with J gene TRBJ1-2; D gene ambiguous. Trimming removed 5 bases from V and 9 bases from J, with 16 bases in between. Germline CDR1 and CDR2: MNHEY and SVGEGT. This CDR3 is 13 amino acids long. The CDR3 DNA reads as TGTGCCAGCAGTCGTCAAGGGTCTGGGAGCTACACCTTC. Residues: CASSRQGSGSYTF.

This clonotype showed up just a few times. The rearrangement links TRBV6-2 or TRBV6-3 to TRBJ1-4; D is ambiguous. This CDR3 is 14 amino acids long. Germline CDR1 and CDR2: MNHEY and SVGEGT. Trimming pared 6 bases from V and 0 bases from J, leaving 8 bases between. CDR3 in amino acids: CASRTTATNEKLFF. The CDR3 DNA reads TGTGCCAGCAGGACAACAGCAACTAATGAAAAACTGTTTTTT.

The chain couples TRBV4-1 to TRBJ2-5; D is perhaps TRBD1 (5 bases). This CDR3 spans 15 amino acids. CDR1 is MGHRA, CDR2 YSYEKL, per germline. Trimming took 0 bases from V and 11 from J, leaving 19 bases between them. CDR3 DNA: TGCGCCAGCAGCCAAGACCGGACATACTCCTACGTGCAGTACTTC. Amino acids: CASSQDRTYSYVQYF.

About this clonotype: Germline and junction disagree at one end, which may indicate a read error. V and J are TRBV7-2 and TRBJ2-3; TRBD2 is a possible D gene (5 bases). CDR1 is SGHTA, CDR2 FQGNSA, per germline. The CDR3 spans 16 residues. This CDR3 is CASSLGGFSSTDTRYF. The CDR3 coding sequence is TGTGCCAGCAGCTTAGGAGGTTTTTCTAGCACAGATACGCGGTATTTT.